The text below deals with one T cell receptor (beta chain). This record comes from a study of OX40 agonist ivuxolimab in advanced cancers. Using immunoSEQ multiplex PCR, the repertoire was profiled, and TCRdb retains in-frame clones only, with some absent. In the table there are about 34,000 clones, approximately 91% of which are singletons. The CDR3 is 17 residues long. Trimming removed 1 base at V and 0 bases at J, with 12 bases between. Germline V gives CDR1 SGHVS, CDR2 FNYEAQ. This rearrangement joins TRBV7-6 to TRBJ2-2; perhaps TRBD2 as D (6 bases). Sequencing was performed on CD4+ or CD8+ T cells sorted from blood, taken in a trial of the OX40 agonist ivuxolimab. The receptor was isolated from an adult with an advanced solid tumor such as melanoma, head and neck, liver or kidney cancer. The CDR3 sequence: CASSLGSGGANTGELFF. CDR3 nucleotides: TGTGCCAGCAGCTTAGGATCTGGCGGGGCGAACACCGGGGAGCTGTTTTTT.